At least ten counts were recorded for the clone carrying this T cell receptor beta chain. The sample comes from a study of regulatory T cells in long-lasting Graves disease. This CDR3 contains 11 residues. The germline V and J ends were trimmed by 4 bases and 5 bases, with 6 bases remaining between them. Germline-derived CDR1 and CDR2 are SNHLY and FYNNEI. This sample's time point: persistent/refractory GD, antithyroid drugs over 5 years with positive TRAb. PBMC-derived RNA was used for the TCR library. Patients with Graves' disease were diagnosed by American Thyroid Association guidelines. The patients were drawn from one endocrinology department in Xi'an, China. Arm-PCR of CDR3 regions and iRepertoire HTBI primers were used to build TCR beta libraries. TCRdb ran MiXCR on the multiplex PCR reads and lists one entry per CDR3 protein. Of around 460,000 distinct CDR3 sequences in the sample, approximately 23% were seen once.

This clonotype was sampled from a female donor with Graves disease. Sample: peripheral blood mononuclear cells (PBMCs), taken when the disease was refractory, from a patient treated with antithyroid drugs. This chain uses TRBV2 with TRBJ2-7; D unresolved. For the CDR3, the DNA is TGTGCCAGCAGTGGATGGAACGAGCAGTACTTC. Translated, it gives CASSGWNEQYF.